This TCR beta chain was sequenced during a study of T cell responses to AZD1222 COVID-19 vaccine. Germline V gives CDR1 MDHEN, CDR2 SYDVKM. V shed 2 bases and J 8 bases; nucleotides not matched to a gene: 6. The CDR3 extends over 14 amino acids. Measured with immunoSEQ multiplex PCR; TCRdb has only the in-frame clones, and not every one. This sample has around 61,000 clones, with around 85% found just once. The specimen was peripheral blood, collected on day 0 of AZD1222 vaccination. The receptor was derived from an adult in good health. This chain connects TRBV28 to TRBJ2-1; 7 positions match TRBD2. The CDR3: CASSLAGEGDEQFF. The CDR3 coding sequence is TGTGCCAGCAGTTTAGCGGGGGAAGGGGATGAGCAGTTCTTC.